The rows below give T cell receptor beta chains drawn from one sample of a study of vaccination effects on CD4 cells after COVID-19. Method: immunoSEQ multiplex PCR; TCRdb's copy keeps in-frame clones and lacks some. The table lists 25,000 to 35,000 clones, about 72% of them singletons. The antigens these receptors bind are not known. Sequencing was performed on CD4+ T cells from PBMCs cultured with a peptide pool, taken before COVID-19 vaccination. The receptors originated from a human donor who had a prior SARS-CoV-2 infection. Each CDR3 is given with its conserved first and last residue. The order of the fields is clone size, V gene, J gene, D gene, CDR3 DNA, CDR3 protein. D genes are given only for firm matches. The size entry is marked missing in some rows and otherwise reads once, few, many or a size class.

>.|TRBV11-3|TRBJ2-5|TRBD2
TGTGCCAGCTCAAATGGGGGGAGGGCAGAGGAGACCCAGTACTTC
CASSNGGRAEETQYF
>once|TRBV2|TRBJ2-5|TRBD2
TGTGCCAGCAGTGAAACTAGCGGGGGTTATCAAGAGACCCAGTACTTC
CASSETSGGYQETQYF
>.|TRBV6-2/TRBV6-3|TRBJ1-5|.
TGTGCCAGCAGCCGTTTTTCCGGAGGGACGAATCAGCCCCAGCATTTT
CASSRFSGGTNQPQHF
>.|TRBV11-2|TRBJ1-1|TRBD1
TGTGCCAGCAGCTTAACCGGGACAGACACTGAAGCTTTCTTT
CASSLTGTDTEAFF
>.|TRBV2|TRBJ2-5|.
TGTGCCAGCAGTGGGGGGGGGCCGGAGACCCAGTACTTC
CASSGGGPETQYF
>.|TRBV19|TRBJ2-1|TRBD2
TGTGCCAGTAGTATGAGCGGGAGGGCCCGCAATGAGCAGTTCTTC
CASSMSGRARNEQFF
>.|TRBV10-3|TRBJ1-6|.
TGTGCCTCCCACTTTGGACAGCGAACCGATTCACCCCTCCACTTT
CASHFGQRTDSPLHF
>.|TRBV9|TRBJ2-1|.
TGTGCCAGCAGCGTAAGTAGAGGGGGTGAGCAGTTCTTC
CASSVSRGGEQFF
>.|TRBV11-3|TRBJ2-3|.
TGTGCCAGCAGCCCTCCTTCAGATACGCAGTATTTT
CASSPPSDTQYF
>.|TRBV6-5|TRBJ2-1|.
TGTGCCACCAGAGTATATGGCAATGAGCAGTTCTTC
CATRVYGNEQFF
>once|TRBV5-8|TRBJ2-3|.
TGTGCCAGCAGCTTGCGCCGACAGTATACGCAGTATTTT
CASSLRRQYTQYF
>.|TRBV9|TRBJ2-3|.
TGTGCCAGCACCCAAGGGTGGAGGGGGCTCACAGATACGCAGTATTTT
CASTQGWRGLTDTQYF
>.|TRBV2|TRBJ2-7|TRBD2
TGTGCCAGCAGTGAAGCACGGCTAGCGGAAGCCTACGAGCAGTACTTC
CASSEARLAEAYEQYF
>few|TRBV15|TRBJ2-1|TRBD2
TGTGCCACCAGCAGAGACAGACTAGCACTGTTCTTC
CATSRDRLALFF
>.|TRBV9|TRBJ2-2|.
TGTGCCAGCAGCGTAGGACCGCCAGGGGAGTTCGGCGGGGAGCTGTTTTTT
CASSVGPPGEFGGELFF
>.|TRBV25-1|TRBJ2-5|.
TGTGCCAGCAGTGAATTCAGGGGCGCGGAGGAGACCCAGTACTTC
CASSEFRGAEETQYF
>.|TRBV5-5|TRBJ2-6|.
TGTGCCAGCAGCTTCTCAAGGTCTGGGGCCAACGTCCTGACTTTC
CASSFSRSGANVLTF
>.|TRBV27|TRBJ2-1|TRBD1
TGTGCCAGCAAAGACAGGGTCCCCTCCTACAATGAGCAGTTCTTC
CASKDRVPSYNEQFF
>.|TRBV19|TRBJ2-2|.
TGTGCCAGTAGTATCCAGTCGAACACCGGGGAGCTGTTTTTT
CASSIQSNTGELFF
>.|TRBV7-9|TRBJ2-3|.
TGTGCCAGCAGCCAAACTAGTACTTATACGCAGTATTTT
CASSQTSTYTQYF
>.|TRBV5-1|TRBJ2-7|TRBD2
TGCGCCAGCAGCTTGTCTAGCGGCTCCTACGAGCAGTACTTC
CASSLSSGSYEQYF
>.|TRBV7-9|TRBJ2-3|.
TGTGCCAGCAGCTTAGAGGGACTTGCGGATACGCAGTATTTT
CASSLEGLADTQYF
>.|TRBV29-1|TRBJ1-2|.
TGCAGCGTTGGGACTACCTTAGGGCATGGCTACACCTTC
CSVGTTLGHGYTF
>medium-sized|TRBV28|TRBJ2-2|TRBD1
TGTGCCAGCAGTTTAAATGCAGGGGGCGGGGAGCTGTTTTTT
CASSLNAGGGELFF
>few|TRBV7-2|TRBJ1-2|TRBD1
TGTGCCAGCAGCCCGGACAGGCAGTCCTATGGCTACACCTTC
CASSPDRQSYGYTF
>.|TRBV27|TRBJ2-2|TRBD2
TGTGCCAGCAGTTTATGGGGACTAGCGGGAGGTCACACCGGGGAGCTGTTTTTT
CASSLWGLAGGHTGELFF
>.|TRBV2|TRBJ1-6|.
TGTGCCAGCAGGGTCTTAGGGGGATATAATTCACCCCTCCACTTT
CASRVLGGYNSPLHF
>.|TRBV6-2/TRBV6-3|TRBJ2-5|TRBD2
TGTGCCAGCAGTTACGCGACTAGCGGGGTAGGGAACCAAGAGACCCAGTACTTC
CASSYATSGVGNQETQYF
>few|TRBV5-4|TRBJ2-1|.
TGTGCCAGCAGCCCTGGAACGAATGAGCAGTTCTTC
CASSPGTNEQFF
>once|TRBV20-1|TRBJ1-2|.
TGCAGTGCTAGTCTGGCGTCCGGGGCCGGTGGCTACACCTTC
CSASLASGAGGYTF
>.|TRBV7-3|TRBJ2-1|TRBD2
TGTGCCAGCAGCTTAAGACGCGGGGGGGCCTCGGATGAGCAGTTCTTC
CASSLRRGGASDEQFF